The 29 T cell receptor beta chains reported below all come from one sample, sequenced in a study of blood T cell repertoires in COVID-19. The protocol was immunoSEQ multiplex PCR, while the TCRdb copy is restricted to in-frame clones and leaves out a portion. The sample lists fewer than 90,000 clones, 85% to 90% occurring once. Sequences were obtained from peripheral blood. These receptors all stem from a human donor in a cohort sampled during active COVID-19.

The chain combines TRBV10-1 with TRBJ2-2; D is perhaps TRBD2 (6 bases). CDR1 is WNHNN and CDR2 is SYGVQD in the germline V gene (reference sequence). The CDR3 runs 13 residues. The germline V and J ends were trimmed by 9 bases and 2 bases, with 10 bases remaining between them. The CDR3 bases are TGCGCCAGTAGCGGCCCTAACACCGGGGAGCTGTTTTTT. It encodes CASSGPNTGELFF.

V and J are TRBV7-2 and TRBJ1-1, with D tentatively TRBD1 (5 bases). The germline gives CDR1 SGHTA, CDR2 FQGNSA. The V end was cut by 4 bases, the J end by 4 bases, with 13 bases between. CDR3 length equals 14 residues. The CDR3 nucleotides read TGTGCCAGCAGCTCCTGGGGCGGGAGCACTGAAGCTTTCTTT. Protein sequence: CASSSWGGSTEAFF.

This clone was counted only a few times. CDR3 loop: CASSAGGPRLIQETQYF. The CDR3 DNA reads TGTGCCAGCAGCGCGGGGGGTCCGAGACTAATTCAAGAGACCCAGTACTTC. The rearrangement links TRBV5-5 to TRBJ2-5, with TRBD2 matching over 8 bases. This CDR3 region has 17 residues. Germline V CDR1 and CDR2: SGHKS, YYEKEE (reference sequence). V shed 4 bases and J 2 bases; nucleotides not matched to a gene: 13.

A single count supports this clone. The rearrangement joins TRBV20-1 to TRBJ2-5; 9 bases align to TRBD2. The V gene's germline CDR1 is DFQATT and CDR2 SNEGSKA (reference sequence). Trimming at V came to 3 bases and at J to 0 bases, leaving 8 bases not matched to a gene. CDR3 length: 16 residues. The CDR3, as DNA: TGCAGTGCTAGTGATCCAACTAGCGGGTACCAAGAGACCCAGTACTTC. Residues: CSASDPTSGYQETQYF.

The chain employs TRBV5-6 and TRBJ2-7, with TRBD2 matching 7 bases. The trim removed 4 bases at V and 6 bases at J, leaving 10 bases unmatched. The CDR3 has 14 amino acids. CDR1 SGHDT and CDR2 YYEEEE come from the germline V gene. CDR3 residues: CASSDQTSAVEQYV. CDR3 DNA sequence: TGTGCCAGCAGCGACCAAACTAGCGCCGTCGAGCAGTACGTC.

The V and J genes are TRBV25-1 and TRBJ2-1, with 11 nucleotides matching TRBD2. The CDR3 extends over 14 amino acids. The V gene's germline CDR1 is MGHDK and CDR2 SYGVNS. Trimming took 5 bases from V and 5 from J; bases not matched to a gene: 2. CDR3 protein: CASSLTSGNNEQFF. In nucleotides, the CDR3 is TGTGCCAGCAGTTTGACTAGCGGGAACAATGAGCAGTTCTTC.

The V gene is TRBV10-3, the J gene TRBJ1-1; 8 bases match TRBD1. Germline values: CDR1 ENHRY, CDR2 SYGVKD. Trimming removed 6 bases from V and 10 bases from J; junction bases left unmatched: 13. There are 14 residues in the CDR3. The CDR3 DNA reads as TGTGCCATCAGGGGGGACAGGTTCATTGGTCGAGCTTTCTTT. Protein product: CAIRGDRFIGRAFF.

The rearrangement links TRBV7-3 to TRBJ2-1; 7 bases map to TRBD1. The CDR3 runs to 20 residues. CDR1 and CDR2 from the germline V gene are SGHTA and FQGTGA. The V gene end was trimmed by 6 bases and the J gene end by 2 bases; junction bases not matched to a gene: 22. CDR3 protein: CASSYNRDSVSTFTYNEQFF. The CDR3 DNA is TGTGCCAGCAGTTATAATCGGGACAGTGTTTCGACCTTTACCTACAATGAGCAGTTCTTC.

The chain is built from TRBV19 and TRBJ1-1; unclear D gene. The germline V gene has CDR1 LNHDA and CDR2 SQIVND (reference sequence). This CDR3 has 13 residues. The V end was cut by 3 bases, the J end by 2 bases, with 7 bases between. CDR3 DNA: TGTGCCAGTAGTATCTTTCCCAACACTGAAGCTTTCTTT. It codes for CASSIFPNTEAFF. The full variable domain, in which reference TRBV19 and TRBJ1-1 provide the parts outside the CDR3, is DGGITQSPKYLFRKEGQNVTLSCEQNLNHDAMYWYRQDPGQGLRLIYYSQIVNDFQKGDIAEGYSVSREKKESFPLTVTSAQKNPTAFYLCASSIFPNTEAFFGQGTRLTVV.

The V and J genes are TRBV7-9 and TRBJ1-3; D is uncertain. Per the germline V gene, CDR1 is SEHNR and CDR2 is FQNEAQ (reference sequence). The CDR3 runs 11 residues. V shed 6 bases and J shed 8 bases, with 8 bases lying between them. Here the CDR3 reads CASSLGDTIYF. In nucleotides, the CDR3 is TGTGCCAGCAGTCTCGGGGACACCATATATTTT.

The chain links TRBV2 to TRBJ2-7; maybe TRBD1 (6 bases). CDR1 and CDR2 (germline): SNHLY, FYNNEI. CDR3 length equals 14 residues. Between the trimmed V and J ends, which lost 3 bases and 2 bases, there was a span of 11 bases. The CDR3 nucleotides read TGTGCCAGCAGTGATCAGGGGCGCCCCTACGAGCAGTACTTC. It codes for CASSDQGRPYEQYF.

The chain employs TRBV13 and TRBJ2-3; 7 bases line up with TRBD1. The CDR3 is 14 residues long. Germline values: CDR1 PRHDT, CDR2 FYEKMQ (reference sequence). Trimming cost V 5 bases and J 3 bases; bases outside gene matches: 5. The CDR3: CASSIGQDTDTQYF. DNA of the CDR3: TGTGCCAGCAGCATCGGACAGGATACAGATACGCAGTATTTT.

The chain employs TRBV9 and TRBJ2-1, with a weak D call TRBD2 (6 bases). The germline V gene has CDR1 SGDLS and CDR2 YYNGEE. The CDR3 contains 15 residues. The V end was cut by 0 bases, the J end by 12 bases, with 19 bases between. CDR3 amino acids: CASSVGRSGPEPQFF. CDR3 DNA: TGTGCCAGCAGCGTAGGACGTAGCGGCCCCGAACCGCAGTTCTTC.

The chain recombines TRBV7-9 with TRBJ2-5; TRBD2 matches 8 bases. From germline, CDR1 is SEHNR and CDR2 FQNEAQ (reference sequence). The CDR3 contains 15 residues. V gave up 5 bases and J gave up 5 bases; unmatched junction bases: 10. The CDR3 sequence is CASSTTGTRRETQYF. The CDR3 nucleotides read TGTGCCAGCAGCACGACCGGGACTAGAAGGGAGACCCAGTACTTC.

V gene TRBV5-4 combines with J gene TRBJ2-1, with a possible D match to TRBD2 (5 bases). The ends were cut back, 3 bases at V and 9 bases at J, with 19 bases in the middle. The CDR3 has 15 residues. Germline V lookup: CDR1 SGHNT, CDR2 YYREEE (reference sequence). Here the CDR3 DNA reads TGTGCCAGCAGCTCGGCTCCTCTGGTAGGAGGTGAGCAGTTCTTC. It yields the protein CASSSAPLVGGEQFF.

Only a few counts were recorded for this clone. V gene TRBV4-1 combines with J gene TRBJ2-1, with 10 bases lining up with TRBD2. Per the germline V gene, CDR1 is MGHRA and CDR2 is YSYEKL. This CDR3 has 19 amino acids. Trimming at V came to 1 base and at J to 5 bases, leaving 14 bases not matched to a gene. In DNA form, the CDR3 reads TGCGCCAGCAGCCAAGTTCCGCTTGAAGCGGGAGGGCAAAACAATGAGCAGTTCTTC. Protein sequence: CASSQVPLEAGGQNNEQFF.

The chain recombines TRBV28 with TRBJ2-1; TRBD1 might be the D (6 bases). V was trimmed by 5 bases and J by 0 bases, leaving 14 bases between them. This CDR3 has 16 amino acids. Germline values: CDR1 MDHEN, CDR2 SYDVKM. CDR3 in DNA: TGTGCCAGCAGTACTCGGACAGTCCGCTCCTACAATGAGCAGTTCTTC. As protein: CASSTRTVRSYNEQFF. The full variable domain, its missing parts supplied by reference TRBV28 and TRBJ2-1, is DVKVTQSSRYLVKRTGEKVFLECVQDMDHENMFWYRQDPGLGLRLIYFSYDVKMKEKGDIPEGYSVSREKKERFSLILESASTNQTSMYLCASSTRTVRSYNEQFFGPGTRLTVL.

The chain links TRBV21-1 to TRBJ2-2; the table assigns TRBD1, which was not confirmed against the DNA. TRBV21-1 is a known pseudogene. The CDR3 length is 16 residues. This chain's CDR3 is CASRKPGTGDTGELFF. The CDR3, as DNA: TGTGCCAGCAGGAAACCCGGGACAGGGGACACCGGGGAGCTGTTTTTT.

The chain is built from TRBV27 and TRBJ1-2, with D tentatively TRBD1 (5 bases). Between the trimmed V and J ends, which lost 6 bases and 3 bases, there was a span of 8 bases. This CDR3 region has 12 residues. Per the germline V gene, CDR1 is MNHEY and CDR2 is SMNVEV (reference sequence). CDR3 sequence: CASRTGYYGYTF. The CDR3 DNA reads TGTGCCAGCAGAACAGGCTACTATGGCTACACCTTC.

The genes are TRBV5-4 and TRBJ2-7; 8 bases align to TRBD2. The germline gives CDR1 SGHNT, CDR2 YYREEE (reference sequence). The V and J ends lost 4 bases and 3 bases, in that order; junction bases with no gene match: 9. The CDR3 covers 15 residues. The CDR3 protein is CASSPPGGGIYEQYF. In nucleotides, the CDR3 is TGTGCCAGCAGCCCCCCGGGCGGGGGGATCTACGAGCAGTACTTC.

The J gene is TRBJ2-7, the V gene TRBV11-2; D is possibly TRBD1 (5 bases). V was pared by 10 bases and J by 6 bases, with 19 bases between. Germline V gene lookup returns CDR1 SGHAT and CDR2 FQNNGV. CDR3 length: 13 amino acids. CDR3 nucleotides: TGTGCCACCCCGAAGAAGGGGTCGGTCGAGCAGTACTTC. Its protein is CATPKKGSVEQYF.

The chain couples TRBV5-8 to TRBJ1-2; no definite D call. CDR3 size: 14 residues. Germline V lookup: CDR1 SGHTS, CDR2 YDEGEE. V was clipped by 6 bases and J by 2 bases, with 14 bases between them. DNA for the CDR3: TGTGCCAGCATCGGGGAGGAGGCGAACTATGGCTACACCTTC. Translation gives CASIGEEANYGYTF.

This clone was counted a single time. This chain joins TRBV27 and TRBJ2-5; TRBD1 matches 8 bases. Germline V gene data show CDR1 as MNHEY and CDR2 as SMNVEV (reference sequence). J was trimmed by 5 bases and V by 6 bases; bases with no gene match: 5. CDR3 length: 13 residues. The CDR3, as DNA: TGTGCCAGCAGCGAGGACAGGGACGAGACCCAGTACTTC. Protein product: CASSEDRDETQYF.

The rearrangement joins TRBV6-1 to TRBJ2-6; D is undetermined. Germline V gives CDR1 MNHNS, CDR2 SASEGT. The CDR3 runs 15 residues. The germline V and J ends were trimmed by 1 base and 0 bases, with 4 bases remaining between them. In DNA, the CDR3 is TGTGCCAGCAGTGAAGACAGCTCTGGGGCCAACGTCCTGACTTTC. This codes for CASSEDSSGANVLTF.

The chain uses TRBV19 and TRBJ2-3; 8 nucleotides align to TRBD2. The CDR3 covers 14 residues. The ends lost 5 bases at V and 3 bases at J; junction bases unmatched: 4. The germline CDR1 and CDR2 sequences are LNHDA and SQIVND (reference sequence). CDR3 bases: TGTGCCAGTAGTGTGGTAGCGGGGACAGATACGCAGTATTTT. Residues: CASSVVAGTDTQYF.

The chain uses TRBV7-8 and TRBJ2-5; 14 nucleotides line up with TRBD2. This CDR3 contains 19 residues. V lost 0 bases to trimming and J lost 6 bases; unmatched junction nucleotides: 12. CDR1 is SGHVS, CDR2 FQNEAQ, per germline. The CDR3 coding sequence is TGTGCCAGCAGCTTAGCGCTTTATCTGGGGACTAGCGGGAGTCAGACCCAGTACTTC. Protein product: CASSLALYLGTSGSQTQYF.

The rearrangement links TRBV27 to TRBJ1-5; D uncertain. Germline assignment: CDR1 MNHEY and CDR2 SMNVEV (reference sequence). The V and J ends lost 5 bases and 1 base respectively, with 9 bases between them. The CDR3 is 14 amino acids. The CDR3 here is CASSPRVSNQPQHF. CDR3 nucleotide sequence: TGTGCCAGCAGTCCGAGGGTCAGCAATCAGCCCCAGCATTTT.

The rearrangement joins TRBV12-3 or TRBV12-4 to TRBJ1-4; D is ambiguous. The CDR3 runs 13 residues. V was pared by 6 bases and J by 5 bases, with 10 bases between. The chain's CDR3 is CASSPTSNEKLFF. The CDR3 DNA is TGTGCCAGCAGCCCTACCTCAAATGAAAAACTGTTTTTT.

This chain connects TRBV5-6 to TRBJ1-2; D not resolved. The V gene's germline CDR1 is SGHDT and CDR2 YYEEEE. The CDR3 length is 13 residues. V lost 4 bases and J 8 bases, leaving 15 bases between the germline ends. CDR3 nucleotide sequence: TGTGCCAGCAGCCAACCCGGGATCCGGGGCTACACCTTC. This codes for CASSQPGIRGYTF.